The sequence of this T cell receptor beta chain was determined in a study of CD8+ T cells in alopecia areata. This CDR3 is 14 amino acids long. V dropped 0 bases and J dropped 11 bases, with 16 bases sitting between them. From germline, CDR1 is MGHRA and CDR2 YSYEKL. Extraction and reverse transcription of RNA yielded cDNA as the sequencing template. Profiled with immunoSEQ multiplex PCR; TCRdb holds only in-frame clones, not every one. The sample shows roughly 200,000 clones, almost 65% of them seen only once. This sequence originates from a human donor with alopecia areata. Material: CD4+ T cells sorted from blood, obtained at week 0. The chain combines TRBV4-1 with TRBJ1-1; D is undetermined. The DNA for the CDR3 is TGCGCCAGCAGCCAAGATGGCAGTACCTTTAGGGCTTTCTTT. Translation: CASSQDGSTFRAFF.